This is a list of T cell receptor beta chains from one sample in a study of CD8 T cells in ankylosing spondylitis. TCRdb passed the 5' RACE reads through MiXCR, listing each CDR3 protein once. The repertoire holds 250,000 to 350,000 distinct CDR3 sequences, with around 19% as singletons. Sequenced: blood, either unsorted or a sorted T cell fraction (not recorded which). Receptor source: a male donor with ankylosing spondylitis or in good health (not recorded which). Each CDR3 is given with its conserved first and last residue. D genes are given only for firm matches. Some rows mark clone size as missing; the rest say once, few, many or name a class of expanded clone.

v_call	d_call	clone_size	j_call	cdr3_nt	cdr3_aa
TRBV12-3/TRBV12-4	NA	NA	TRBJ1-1	TGTGCCAGCAGCCTAAGAGAACTCACTGAAGCTTTCTTT	CASSLRELTEAFF
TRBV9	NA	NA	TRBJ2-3	TGTGCCAGCAGCGTAGCATCGCGGAGAGATACGCAGTATTTT	CASSVASRRDTQYF
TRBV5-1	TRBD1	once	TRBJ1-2	TGCGCCAGCAGCTTAGACAGGGGAACTAACTATGGCTACACCTTC	CASSLDRGTNYGYTF
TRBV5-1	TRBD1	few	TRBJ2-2	TGCGCCAGCAGCTTGGAGGGACAGTACACCGGGGAGCTGTTTTTT	CASSLEGQYTGELFF
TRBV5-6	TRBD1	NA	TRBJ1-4	TGTGCCAGCAGCACCGGGACAGGGGGAGCTAATGAAAAACTGTTTTTT	CASSTGTGGANEKLFF
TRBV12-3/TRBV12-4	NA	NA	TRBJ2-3	TGTGCCAGCAGAGTAGCGGAGGCTATTCCAGATACGCAGTATTTT	CASRVAEAIPDTQYF
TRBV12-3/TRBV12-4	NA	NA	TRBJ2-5	TGTGCCAGCAGTTGGGCGGTCGCCGAGACCCAGTACTTC	CASSWAVAETQYF
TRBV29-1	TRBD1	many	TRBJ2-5	TGCAGCGTTCCAAAGACAGGGCGAGAGACCCAGTACTTC	CSVPKTGRETQYF
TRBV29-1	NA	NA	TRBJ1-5	TGCAGCGTTGAAAGGGGCGGGGGGGCCTCCAATCAGCCCCAGCATTTT	CSVERGGGASNQPQHF
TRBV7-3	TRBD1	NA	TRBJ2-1	TGTGCCAGCAGACCCACAGGGGGCGCCTACAATGAGCAGTTCTTC	CASRPTGGAYNEQFF
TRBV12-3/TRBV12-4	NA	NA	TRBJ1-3	TGTGCCAGCAGCGAGAGCTCTGGAAACACCATATATTTT	CASSESSGNTIYF
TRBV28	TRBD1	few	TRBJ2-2	TGTGCCAGCAGTCTCCGACAGGGGGCTATCGGGGAGCTGTTTTTT	CASSLRQGAIGELFF
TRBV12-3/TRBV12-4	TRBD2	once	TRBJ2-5	TGTGCCAGCAGTTTGGGGACTAGCGGGAGGGCAGAGACCCAGTACTTC	CASSLGTSGRAETQYF
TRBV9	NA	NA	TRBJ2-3	TGTGCCAGCAGCGCGACCCTCTCCTCGACAGATACGCAGTATTTT	CASSATLSSTDTQYF
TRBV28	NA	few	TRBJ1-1	TGTGCCAGCAGTTTAGGGGGCAGGATCTACACTGAAGCTTTCTTT	CASSLGGRIYTEAFF
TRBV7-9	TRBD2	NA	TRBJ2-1	TGTGCCAGCAGCTTAGGCGGTAGCGGGAGATCTAATGAGCAGTTCTTC	CASSLGGSGRSNEQFF
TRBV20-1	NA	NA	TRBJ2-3	TGCAGTGTCGAGACCCGCTTGACGGATACGCAGTATTTT	CSVETRLTDTQYF
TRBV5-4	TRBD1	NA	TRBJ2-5	TGTGCCAGCAGCGTAAACAGGGGGCGGCAAGAGACCCAGTACTTC	CASSVNRGRQETQYF
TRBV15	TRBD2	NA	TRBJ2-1	TGTGCCACCAGCATGGGGCTAGCGGGTTACAATGAGCAGTTCTTC	CATSMGLAGYNEQFF
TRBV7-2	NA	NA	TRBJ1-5	TGTGCCAGCAGCTTGCGGGTTAAGGGCAATCAGCCCCAGCATTTT	CASSLRVKGNQPQHF
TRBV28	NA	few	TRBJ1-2	TGTGCCAGCAGTCGGGGGGCAGCCTCTGTCGACTATGGCTACACCTTC	CASSRGAASVDYGYTF
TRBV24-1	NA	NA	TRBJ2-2	TGTGCCACGCGCGCCACGAACACCGGGGAGCTGTTTTTT	CATRATNTGELFF
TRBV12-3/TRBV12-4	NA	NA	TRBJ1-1	TGTGCCAGCAACAAACAGATGAACACTGAAGCTTTCTTT	CASNKQMNTEAFF
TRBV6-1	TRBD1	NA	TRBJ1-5	TGTGCCAGCAGAGACTTGGACAGGGGCGACAATCAGCCCCAGCATTTT	CASRDLDRGDNQPQHF
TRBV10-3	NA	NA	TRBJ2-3	TGTGCCATCAGTGAGTCGAGGACGGGCGCAGATACGCAGTATTTT	CAISESRTGADTQYF
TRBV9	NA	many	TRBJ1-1	TGTGCCAGCAAATCTTCGGGTCGGAACACTGAAGCTTTCTTT	CASKSSGRNTEAFF
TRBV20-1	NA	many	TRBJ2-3	TGCAGTGCTCCCGAGATAGCCGCTAGCACAGATACGCAGTATTTT	CSAPEIAASTDTQYF
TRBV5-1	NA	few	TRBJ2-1	TGCGCCAGCAGCTTGGTATCAGGGGTCAATGAGCAGTTCTTC	CASSLVSGVNEQFF
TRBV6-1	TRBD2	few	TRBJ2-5	TGTGCCAGCAGTCTGACTAGCGCCTTCCAAGAGACCCAGTACTTC	CASSLTSAFQETQYF
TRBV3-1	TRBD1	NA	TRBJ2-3	TGTGCCAGCAGCCCCCCGGGGACAGGGTTATCAGATACGCAGTATTTT	CASSPPGTGLSDTQYF
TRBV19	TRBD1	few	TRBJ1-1	TGTGCCAGTAGTGCGGGACAGGGGGGGGCGAACACTGAAGCTTTCTTT	CASSAGQGGANTEAFF
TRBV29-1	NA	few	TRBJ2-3	TGCAGCGTTGATCAGGGTCCGGTGGGTACGCAGTATTTT	CSVDQGPVGTQYF
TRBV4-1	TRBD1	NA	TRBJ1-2	TGCGCCAGCAGCCCAGACCGGGACAGGGTTTCACGCCGGATGCAGCGTGGCTACACCTTC	CASSPDRDRVSRRMQRGYTF
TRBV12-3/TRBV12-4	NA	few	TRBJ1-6	TGTGCCAGCAGTTCCTCGGGACCACAAGGTTCACCCCTCCACTTT	CASSSSGPQGSPLHF
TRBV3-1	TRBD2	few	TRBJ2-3	TGTGCCAGCAGCCCCGGGGGGGCCAGGGTTACGCAGTATTTT	CASSPGGARVTQYF
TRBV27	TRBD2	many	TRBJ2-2	TGTGCCAGCAGTATGACAGGACCGGGACTAGCGGGAGCTAACGGGGAGCTGTTTTTT	CASSMTGPGLAGANGELFF
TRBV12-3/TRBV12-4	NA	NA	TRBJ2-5	TGTGCCAGCAGTCCCCCTTGGCAGGGGCTAGAGACCCAGTACTTC	CASSPPWQGLETQYF
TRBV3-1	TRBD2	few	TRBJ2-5	TGTGCCAGCAGCCAAGTAGGACTAGCGGGGACCCAAGAGACCCAGTACTTC	CASSQVGLAGTQETQYF
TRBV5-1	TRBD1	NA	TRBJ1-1	TGCGCCAGCAGCTATTCGGGACAGGATGTAGTGGCTTTCTTT	CASSYSGQDVVAFF
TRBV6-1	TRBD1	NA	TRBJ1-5	TGTGCCAGCAGTGGACGATCTCGACAGGGGGCATATGAGCCCCAGCATTTT	CASSGRSRQGAYEPQHF
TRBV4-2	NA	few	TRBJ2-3	TGTGCCAGCAGCCAGGCGCCAGCGGTGGATACGCAGTATTTT	CASSQAPAVDTQYF
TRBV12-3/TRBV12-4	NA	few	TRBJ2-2	TGTGCCAGCAGCCGAGACAGTTTCGACGGGGAGCTGTTTTTT	CASSRDSFDGELFF
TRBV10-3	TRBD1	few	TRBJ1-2	TGTGCCGCCAGGGGGGACAGGGGCTATGGCTACACCTTC	CAARGDRGYGYTF
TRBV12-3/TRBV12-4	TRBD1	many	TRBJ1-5	TGTGCCAGCAGACGGACAGGGCGTGGGGTGGGGCCCCAGCATTTT	CASRRTGRGVGPQHF
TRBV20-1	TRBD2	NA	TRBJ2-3	TGCAGGTTGGCGGGGGGCCCGGATACGCAGTATTTT	CRLAGGPDTQYF
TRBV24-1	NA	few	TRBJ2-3	TGTGCCACCAGTGATTTGAGGGCAGGGGGCACAGATACGCAGTATTTT	CATSDLRAGGTDTQYF
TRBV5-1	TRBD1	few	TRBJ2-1	TGCGCCAGCAGCTGGGACAGGGATACCTACAATGAGCAGTTCTTC	CASSWDRDTYNEQFF
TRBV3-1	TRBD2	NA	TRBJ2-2	TGTGCCAGCAGCCCGAGCGGGAGCTTCACCGGGGAGCTGTTTTTT	CASSPSGSFTGELFF
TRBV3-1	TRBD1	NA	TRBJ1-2	TGTGCCAGTAGACAGGGTTCGGCTACTAACTATGGCTACACCTTC	CASRQGSATNYGYTF
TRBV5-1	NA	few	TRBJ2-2	TGCGCCAGCAGCCAAGAAGGGAACACCGGGGAGCTGTTTTTT	CASSQEGNTGELFF
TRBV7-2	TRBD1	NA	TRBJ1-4	TGTGCCAGCAGCGTCACAGGGGAGGCTAATGAAAAACTGTTTTTT	CASSVTGEANEKLFF
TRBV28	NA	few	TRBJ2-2	TGTGCCAGCACCTCCGAGGCCGCGAACACCGGGGAGCTGTTTTTT	CASTSEAANTGELFF
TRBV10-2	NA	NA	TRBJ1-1	TGCGCCAGCACCCAGGACACTAGGATGAACACTGAAGCTTTCTTT	CASTQDTRMNTEAFF